These T cell receptor beta chains were read from a single sample in a study of glioma-infiltrating T cells after dendritic cell vaccination. Sequenced by immunoSEQ multiplex PCR; TCRdb stores in-frame clones only, minus some. The repertoire holds approximately 90,000 clones, with over 65% as singletons. Sequenced here: blood, sampled before dendritic cell vaccination. The receptors were gathered from a human donor with glioblastoma. CDR3s include the opening cysteine and the closing phenylalanine or tryptophan.

V: TRBV9
J: TRBJ2-4
CDR3: CASSVSGRLVQYF

V: TRBV6-1
J: TRBJ1-5
CDR3: CATMPLVGGDQPQHF

V: TRBV7-6
J: TRBJ1-1
CDR3: CASSPGQGMNTEAFF

V: TRBV28
J: TRBJ1-4
CDR3: CASSRNEKLFF

V: TRBV7-3
J: TRBJ2-1
CDR3: CASKSSGGYNGQFF

V: TRBV5-1
J: TRBJ2-5
CDR3: CASSPGQSQETQYF

V: TRBV6-5
J: TRBJ2-3
CDR3: CASSRLVTDTQYF

V: TRBV5-1
J: TRBJ1-4
CDR3: CASSLGRGNEKLFF

V: TRBV27
J: TRBJ2-6
CDR3: CASSQQGFSGANVLTF

V: TRBV7-9
J: TRBJ2-3
CDR3: CASSPPHTDTQYF

V: TRBV19
J: TRBJ1-5
CDR3: CASSPRTQGGARNQPQHF

V: TRBV6-1
J: TRBJ2-3
CDR3: CATRGQTNTDTQYF

V: TRBV14
J: TRBJ2-5
CDR3: CASSQDRGSYIETQYF

V: TRBV5-6
J: TRBJ2-5
CDR3: CASSLTGVGETQYF

V: TRBV6-5
J: TRBJ2-1
CDR3: CASSYQGRAEYNEQFF

V: TRBV4-1
J: TRBJ2-7
CDR3: CASSQGLAGEGEQYF

V: TRBV29-1
J: TRBJ1-5
CDR3: CSVLTGYSNQPQHF

V: TRBV5-4
J: TRBJ1-2
CDR3: CASSRGTPLEDGYTF

V: TRBV9
J: TRBJ2-1
CDR3: CASSAGLLGSNEQFF

V: TRBV7-9
J: TRBJ1-2
CDR3: CASSLITEGGYTF

V: TRBV6-5
J: TRBJ1-1
CDR3: CASTLRGRFDTEAFF

V: TRBV14
J: TRBJ2-5
CDR3: CASSRVAFGETQYF

V: TRBV7-9
J: TRBJ1-1
CDR3: CASSLALGRGGAFF

V: TRBV7-7
J: TRBJ2-5
CDR3: CASSFSVGEGTQYF

V: TRBV19
J: TRBJ2-1
CDR3: CASSRDSYNEQFF

V: TRBV4-1
J: TRBJ2-1
CDR3: CASSQVLAGGYNEQFF

V: TRBV27
J: TRBJ2-1
CDR3: CASSFLGRDDEQFF

V: TRBV18
J: TRBJ1-2
CDR3: CASSPSSLGQGGGYTF

V: TRBV5-1
J: TRBJ2-3
CDR3: CASSLVGGPTDTQYF

V: TRBV13
J: TRBJ2-7
CDR3: CASSQQGFGLEQYF

V: TRBV6-6
J: TRBJ1-2
CDR3: CASSYPGTGDGYTF

V: TRBV11-2
J: TRBJ2-4
CDR3: CASSLERSPIQYF

V: TRBV2
J: TRBJ2-1
CDR3: CASSLGQGEQFF

V: TRBV9
J: TRBJ2-7
CDR3: CASSSLAGPSYEQYF

V: TRBV30
J: TRBJ2-4
CDR3: CAWGGGGDIQYF

V: TRBV25-1
J: TRBJ1-2
CDR3: CASSESGGLGGYGYTF

V: TRBV7-2
J: TRBJ1-5
CDR3: CASSATGRAENQPQHF

V: TRBV6-1
J: TRBJ2-1
CDR3: CASKGQQYNEQFF

V: TRBV30
J: TRBJ2-7
CDR3: CAWRALLGATLPYEQYF

V: TRBV5-1
J: TRBJ1-6
CDR3: CASSSRRIYNSPLHF

V: TRBV10-2
J: TRBJ2-3
CDR3: CASSFPGVTDTQYF

V: TRBV5-1
J: TRBJ1-4
CDR3: CASSPTGTGEEKLFF

V: TRBV29-1
J: TRBJ1-2
CDR3: CSVGARALGYTF

V: TRBV29-1
J: TRBJ2-2
CDR3: CSVEDEDTGELFF

V: TRBV7-9
J: TRBJ2-2
CDR3: CASSRYSTGGDGELFF

V: TRBV29-1
J: TRBJ1-1
CDR3: CSVEADRGEEAFF

V: TRBV4-2
J: TRBJ2-5
CDR3: CASSPLRTSGRAGIETQYF

V: TRBV19
J: TRBJ2-7
CDR3: CASSRDRESYEQYF

V: TRBV7-9
J: TRBJ2-7
CDR3: CASSWGDPIHEQYF

V: TRBV30
J: TRBJ1-1
CDR3: CAWSVPYRGDLDTEAFF

V: TRBV29-1
J: TRBJ1-3
CDR3: CSVEEGSTGNTIYF

V: TRBV7-2
J: TRBJ1-5
CDR3: CASSLAGASALNQPQHF

V: TRBV19
J: TRBJ1-1
CDR3: CASRGEGHLNTEAFF